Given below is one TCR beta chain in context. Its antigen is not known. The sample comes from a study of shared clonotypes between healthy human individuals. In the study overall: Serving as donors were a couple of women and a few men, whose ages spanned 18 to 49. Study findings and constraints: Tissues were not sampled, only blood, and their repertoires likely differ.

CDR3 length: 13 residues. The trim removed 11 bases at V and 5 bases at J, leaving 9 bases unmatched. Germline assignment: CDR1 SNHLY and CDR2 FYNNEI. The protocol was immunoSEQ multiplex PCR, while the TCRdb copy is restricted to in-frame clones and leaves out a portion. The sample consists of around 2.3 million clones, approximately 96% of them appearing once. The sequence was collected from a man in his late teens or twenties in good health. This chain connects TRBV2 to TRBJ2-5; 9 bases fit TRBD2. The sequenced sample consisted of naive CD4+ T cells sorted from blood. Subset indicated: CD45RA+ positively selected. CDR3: CAPRRGGGETQYF. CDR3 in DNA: TGTGCCCCACGGCGGGGGGGAGGTGAGACCCAGTACTTC.